This T cell receptor beta chain emerged from a study of cytomegalovirus exposure and HLA in healthy donors. Study results and caveats: In vitro data verified a few CMV-associated chains as specific for CMV antigens. Later analysis found that TCR beta chains associated with HLA were more clonally expanded than other, equally common chains.

As concerns this clone: What it recognizes is unknown.

The PCR was carried out with 60 Vbeta primers and 13 Jbeta primers. Repertoires were generated with immunoSEQ multiplex PCR, while TCRdb's copy carries only in-frame clones and drops some. The sample has approximately 220,000 clones; approximately 80% are singletons. The source material was PBMCs. The receptor's source is a man aged 35-49 years in good health and CMV-seronegative.

The CDR3 spells CASSLRGEKLFF. CDR3 sequence (DNA): TGTGCCAGCAGTTTAAGGGGAGAAAAACTGTTTTTT. The chain combines TRBV28 with TRBJ1-4; tentatively, D is TRBD1 (5 bases). V was trimmed by 2 bases and J by 8 bases, leaving 6 bases between them. This CDR3 region has 12 residues. Germline V gene sequence: CDR1 MDHEN, CDR2 SYDVKM.